These 29 T cell receptor beta chains were all obtained from the same sample, sequenced in a study of blood T cell repertoires in COVID-19. Produced via immunoSEQ multiplex PCR; TCRdb's table is partial and in-frame only. The table records approximately 29,000 clones, about 85% of them present only once. What was sequenced was peripheral blood. Receptors originate from an older woman with active COVID-19.

The CDR3 DNA follows: TGTGCCAGCAGCTTGCTTAGCTCCACAGATACGCAGTATTTT. This translates into CASSLLSSTDTQYF. The chain links TRBV5-6 to TRBJ2-3; D gene unclear. The V gene's germline CDR1 is SGHDT and CDR2 YYEEEE. The CDR3 spans 14 residues. V lost 1 base and J lost 2, with 8 bases in between.

This clone was detected a few times. The chain has TRBV9 and TRBJ2-1; no reliable D call. Per the germline V gene, CDR1 is SGDLS and CDR2 is YYNGEE. V lost 0 bases, J lost 7 bases, and 8 bases lay in between. The length of the CDR3 is 13 residues. CDR3 in amino acids: CASSVGGMNEQFF. The CDR3 DNA reads as TGTGCCAGCAGCGTAGGCGGAATGAATGAGCAGTTCTTC.

This chain joins TRBV7-9 and TRBJ1-2; 7 bases map to TRBD1. J lost 1 base, V lost 2 bases, and 4 bases had no gene match. CDR1 and CDR2 from the germline V gene are SEHNR and FQNEAQ (reference sequence). The CDR3 runs to 15 residues. The CDR3 loop is CASSLTGVDNYGYTF. The CDR3 nucleotides read TGTGCCAGCAGCTTAACAGGGGTAGATAACTATGGCTACACCTTC.

J is TRBJ2-7 and V is TRBV7-9; D call uncertain. The CDR3 totals 13 residues. The germline gives CDR1 SEHNR, CDR2 FQNEAQ (reference sequence). V lost 6 bases and J 2 bases, leaving 11 bases between the germline ends. The CDR3 coding sequence is TGTGCCAGCAGGGCAGATGGCACCTACGAGCAGTACTTC. The encoded protein is CASRADGTYEQYF.

This rearrangement joins TRBV28 to TRBJ2-7, with a tentative D call TRBD1 (5 bases). The CDR3 is made up of 14 amino acids. V lost 6 bases, J lost 4 bases, and 16 bases lay in between. The V gene's germline CDR1 is MDHEN and CDR2 SYDVKM. Here the CDR3 DNA reads TGTGCCAGCAGACGACAGCTGGCTCATTACGAGCAGTACTTC. Residues: CASRRQLAHYEQYF.

For the CDR3, the DNA is TGTGCCATCGGGCGGGAGCGCTCGGATACGCAGTATTTT. Translating gives CAIGRERSDTQYF. The chain employs TRBV10-3 and TRBJ2-3, with TRBD2 matching over 7 bases. Germline lookup yields CDR1 ENHRY and CDR2 SYGVKD. Trimming cost V 8 bases and J 6 bases; bases outside gene matches: 8. CDR3 length: 13 amino acids.

The J gene is TRBJ1-6, the V gene TRBV10-1; no firm D call. Germline V gene lookup returns CDR1 WNHNN and CDR2 SYGVQD (reference sequence). This CDR3 has 10 residues. With 6 bases removed from V and 9 bases from J, the gap between germline ends came to 3 bases. The CDR3 is CASSFSPLHF. CDR3 DNA: TGCGCCAGCAGCTTTTCACCCCTCCACTTT.

The CDR3 coding sequence is TGTGCCAGCAGCTTGAAACAGCTGGGAAACACCATATATTTT. Translating it yields CASSLKQLGNTIYF. The chain couples TRBV5-8 to TRBJ1-3; the D is unclear. Trimming took 1 base from V and 4 from J, leaving 9 bases between them. Germline CDR1 reads SGHTS; CDR2 reads YDEGEE. The CDR3 loop spans 14 amino acids.

CDR3 in amino acids: CASSLRQGYEQYF. CDR3 sequence (DNA): TGTGCCAGCAGTTTGCGGCAGGGCTACGAGCAGTACTTC. The chain has TRBV12-3 or TRBV12-4 and TRBJ2-7, with D possibly matching TRBD1 (5 bases). V lost 3 bases, J lost 3 bases, and 9 bases lay in between. The CDR3 runs to 13 residues.

The rearrangement uses TRBV5-4 and TRBJ2-7; possibly TRBD2 for D (7 bases). This CDR3 comprises 15 residues. V lost 5 bases, J lost 4 bases, and 19 bases lay in between. Germline loops: CDR1 SGHNT, CDR2 YYREEE (reference sequence). This chain's CDR3 is CASSPGGRGGYEQYF. In DNA, the CDR3 is TGTGCCAGCAGTCCGGGAGGCAGGGGAGGGTACGAGCAGTACTTC.

This chain joins TRBV7-9 and TRBJ2-4; 8 bases map to TRBD1. The CDR3 runs to 16 residues. The V gene end was trimmed by 6 bases and the J gene end by 0 bases; junction bases not matched to a gene: 7. The germline gives CDR1 SEHNR, CDR2 FQNEAQ (reference sequence). In DNA form, the CDR3 reads TGTGCCAGCAGACAGACAGGGGCCGCAGCCAAAAACATTCAGTACTTC. As protein: CASRQTGAAAKNIQYF.

The J gene is TRBJ2-5, the V gene TRBV24-1, with 11 bases fitting TRBD2. The CDR3 length is 16 residues. V shed 2 bases and J 4 bases; nucleotides not matched to a gene: 5. CDR1 is KGHDR and CDR2 is SFDVKD in the germline V gene. This CDR3 reads CATSDSLAGGGETQYF. CDR3 DNA: TGTGCCACCAGTGATTCTTTAGCGGGAGGGGGAGAGACCCAGTACTTC.

The J gene is TRBJ1-6, the V gene TRBV10-2; maybe TRBD1 (5 bases). Germline V lookup: CDR1 WSHSY, CDR2 SAAADI. The CDR3 consists of 16 residues. With 5 bases removed from V and 6 bases from J, the gap between germline ends came to 17 bases. CDR3 DNA: TGCGCCAGCAGTTCGCGGGGGTTTTTAGGTAATTCACCCCTCCACTTT. It specifies CASSSRGFLGNSPLHF.

The V call is TRBV5-1, the J call TRBJ2-7; D is unresolved. The germline V and J ends were trimmed by 4 bases and 1 base, with 12 bases remaining between them. The CDR3 is 14 amino acids. Germline assignment: CDR1 SGHRS and CDR2 YFSETQ. The CDR3 region is CASSATVPSYEQYF. The CDR3 DNA reads as TGCGCCAGCAGCGCTACAGTCCCTTCCTACGAGCAGTACTTC.

The chain joins TRBV4-1 to TRBJ1-2; D is uncertain. The CDR3 loop spans 16 amino acids. Germline V gene lookup returns CDR1 MGHRA and CDR2 YSYEKL. Trimming removed 10 bases at V and 2 bases at J, with 23 bases between. In DNA, the CDR3 is TGCGCCACCAGGCCTGCGGGTTTCGACATAAACTATGGCTACACCTTC. Its protein product is CATRPAGFDINYGYTF.

The chain joins TRBV7-3 to TRBJ2-3; 10 bases align to TRBD1. The CDR3 sequence is 15 residues long. Germline V gene lookup returns CDR1 SGHTA and CDR2 FQGTGA. V shed 4 bases, J shed 2 bases, and the junction held 3 bases outside the gene matches. CDR3 DNA sequence: TGTGCCAGCAGCTCCGGACAGGGGGACACAGATACGCAGTATTTT. It is translated as CASSSGQGDTDTQYF.

This clone came up once. The chain is built from TRBV6-5 and TRBJ2-1; 7 bases fit TRBD1. Germline CDR1 and CDR2: MNHEY and SVGAGI. V trimming: 4 bases; J trimming: 0 bases; junction bases outside the gene matches: 3. The CDR3 consists of 15 residues. The CDR3 loop is CASSLGQNSYNEQFF. CDR3 nucleotide sequence: TGTGCCAGCAGTTTGGGACAGAACTCCTACAATGAGCAGTTCTTC.

The rearrangement uses TRBV5-1 and TRBJ2-3, with 7 bases that match TRBD2. J gave up 1 base and V 1 base, and 9 bases lay outside the gene matches. CDR3 length: 17 residues. Germline CDR1 is SGHRS and CDR2 is YFSETQ. CDR3 residues: CASSLWVASGGTDTQYF. DNA for the CDR3: TGCGCCAGCAGCTTGTGGGTAGCTAGCGGCGGCACAGATACGCAGTATTTT.

The V gene is TRBV2, the J gene TRBJ2-5; D is undetermined. This CDR3 spans 12 amino acids. Trimming stripped 7 bases from V and 2 bases from J, with 8 bases between. Germline-derived CDR1 and CDR2 are SNHLY and FYNNEI. The CDR3 spells CASNYFQETQYF. The CDR3 coding sequence is TGTGCCAGCAACTATTTTCAAGAGACCCAGTACTTC. The variable domain in full, completed from reference TRBV2 and TRBJ2-5, reads EPEVTQTPSHQVTQMGQEVILRCVPISNHLYFYWYRQILGQKVEFLVSFYNNEISEKSEIFDDQFSVERPDGSNFTLKIRSTKLEDSAMYFCASNYFQETQYFGPGTRLLVL.

This chain joins TRBV5-1 and TRBJ2-3; no firm D call. CDR1 is SGHRS and CDR2 is YFSETQ in the germline V gene. The CDR3 sequence is 12 residues long. V was cut by 4 bases and J by 6 bases, with 9 bases left in between. The CDR3 sequence: CASSGVGDTQYF. In DNA form, the CDR3 reads TGCGCCAGCAGCGGAGTCGGGGATACGCAGTATTTT.

The V and J genes are TRBV6-6 and TRBJ1-2; D unresolved. In germline, CDR1 is MNHNY, CDR2 SVGAGI (reference sequence). This CDR3 is built from 12 residues. Between the trimmed V and J ends, which lost 2 bases and 7 bases, there was a span of 8 bases. The CDR3 sequence: CASSYQRAGYTF. The CDR3 DNA follows: TGTGCCAGCAGTTACCAGAGGGCTGGCTACACCTTC.

The J gene is TRBJ2-3, the V gene TRBV19; TRBD2 aligns across 10 bases. The J segment lost 5 bases and the V segment lost 2 bases, leaving 7 bases of the junction unmatched. The germline V gene encodes CDR1 LNHDA and CDR2 SQIVND (reference sequence). The CDR3 loop spans 16 amino acids. The CDR3 is CASSIKASGSLDTQYF. CDR3 sequence (DNA): TGTGCCAGTAGTATAAAGGCTAGCGGGAGTTTAGATACGCAGTATTTT.

This clone was seen just once. The chain combines TRBV7-6 with TRBJ2-3, with 10 bases lining up with TRBD1. J lost 6 bases, V lost 5 bases, and 5 bases had no gene match. The length of the CDR3 is 14 residues. The V gene's germline CDR1 is SGHVS and CDR2 FNYEAQ. CDR3 in amino acids: CASSDRGQSDTQYF. The CDR3, as DNA: TGTGCCAGCAGCGACAGGGGGCAAAGTGATACGCAGTATTTT.

The gene calls are TRBV3-1 (or the pseudogene TRBV3-2) and TRBJ1-1; D possibly corresponds to TRBD1 (5 bases). V lost 3 bases and J 1 base, leaving 6 bases between the germline ends. Germline V gives CDR1 LGHDT, CDR2 YNNKEL (reference sequence). The CDR3 runs to 13 residues. Written as DNA, the CDR3 is TGTGCCAGCAGCCACCAGGGGAACACTGAAGCTTTCTTT. Translated: CASSHQGNTEAFF.

The chain has TRBV6-4 and TRBJ1-2; unclear D gene. The germline gives CDR1 MRHNA, CDR2 SNTAGT. The V gene lost 8 bases and the J gene lost 3 bases, with 10 bases spanning the gap. The length of the CDR3 is 12 residues. The CDR3 region has the DNA TGTGCCAGCCACTACTTACACTATGGCTACACCTTC. Amino acid sequence: CASHYLHYGYTF.

This clone was seen a single time. The chain joins TRBV20-1 to TRBJ2-7; TRBD1 aligns across 7 bases. The CDR3 runs 11 residues. Germline V gene lookup returns CDR1 DFQATT and CDR2 SNEGSKA (reference sequence). With 5 bases clipped from V and 4 bases from J, the junction kept 2 bases outside the gene matches. The CDR3 loop reads CSAYRGYEQYF. The CDR3 nucleotides are TGCAGTGCTTACAGGGGTTACGAGCAGTACTTC.

V usage is TRBV19 and J usage is TRBJ1-5, with no clear D. CDR1 and CDR2 (germline): LNHDA, SQIVND (reference sequence). The CDR3 contains 15 residues. Trimming removed 8 bases from V and 0 bases from J, with 14 bases in between. Written as DNA, the CDR3 is TGTGCCAGTGCGACGGGGATAAATAGCAATCAGCCCCAGCATTTT. Translation: CASATGINSNQPQHF.

This chain joins TRBV9 and TRBJ2-1; 8 bases align to TRBD1. Germline CDR1 is SGDLS and CDR2 is YYNGEE. The CDR3 is 16 residues long. The ends lost 0 bases at V and 10 bases at J; junction bases unmatched: 12. CDR3 region: CASSVADFDRGGEQFF. CDR3 DNA sequence: TGTGCCAGCAGCGTAGCTGATTTCGACAGGGGAGGCGAGCAGTTCTTC.

The sample holds one count of this clone. The chain combines TRBV2 with TRBJ2-2; possibly TRBD2 for D (7 bases). Trimming took 6 bases from V and 1 from J, leaving 15 bases between them. Germline CDR1 is SNHLY and CDR2 is FYNNEI. The CDR3 consists of 16 residues. CDR3 sequence: CASSPLGGGNTGELFF. CDR3 in DNA: TGTGCCAGCAGCCCACTGGGAGGGGGGAACACCGGGGAGCTGTTTTTT.